This T cell receptor beta chain was obtained from a study of blood T cell repertoires in COVID-19. Study summary: Acute and convalescent COVID-19 samples came from the United States, Italy and Spain. T cells, B-cell-depleted T cells, or PBMCs provided the cDNA or gDNA that served as material.

Generated by immunoSEQ multiplex PCR, the TCRdb table keeps only in-frame clones and is missing some. There are 75,000 to 95,000 clones in the sample; around 82% occur only once, and roughly a third lies in the top ten. The germline V gene encodes CDR1 SGDLS and CDR2 YYNGEE. The CDR3 covers 14 residues. With 0 bases removed from V and 2 bases from J, the gap between germline ends came to 7 bases. Input material: peripheral blood. This clonotype was obtained from a man aged 55 to 70 with COVID-19, enrolled during active disease. This chain uses TRBV9 with TRBJ2-3, with D hard to call. CDR3 sequence: CASSVDSITDTQYF. CDR3 in DNA: TGTGCCAGCAGCGTAGACTCAATCACAGATACGCAGTATTTT.